This T cell receptor beta chain was identified in a study of T cell changes during pregnancy in multiple sclerosis. There are 15 residues in the CDR3. Germline V lookup: CDR1 SGHTA, CDR2 FQGNSA. Trimming cost V 0 bases and J 4 bases; bases outside gene matches: 3. TCRdb keeps only in-frame clones here, not all; method: immunoSEQ multiplex PCR. This sample carries approximately 40,000 clones, around 92% of them seen once, and the ten largest clones take 0.52%. In this sample, this clone is medium-sized (0.01 to 0.1%). Additional DNA sequences in this sample encode the identical CDR3. This chain joins TRBV7-2 and TRBJ2-7, with 10 nucleotides matching TRBD2. This sample comprised CD4+ T cells from peripheral blood mononuclear cells, obtained in the third trimester of pregnancy. This sequence was found in a female donor with multiple sclerosis, enrolled in a pregnancy study. The CDR3 protein is CASSLAASGSYEQYF. CDR3 DNA: TGTGCCAGCAGCTTAGCAGCTAGCGGGAGTTACGAGCAGTACTTC.